The subject of this entry is one T cell receptor beta chain. Its antigen is still unknown. Base qualities are missing; no much larger clone stands one base away. The data originate from a study of shared T cell receptors in the human thymus (dated by TCRdb to the early 2020s). Regarding the complete study: The study examined how self-reactive, shared T-cell receptor alpha chains are generated in the human thymus.

The germline V gene sets CDR1 to SGHTA and CDR2 to FQGNSA. The junction shows trimming of 0 bases on V and 5 bases on J, and the gene matches do not reach 5 bases of it. From the cysteine through the phenylalanine, the CDR3 covers 15 amino acids. The kept DNA is CDR3 alone, 45 bases in frame from the first base. To prepare the library, the immunoSEQ multiplex PCR assay was applied. The clones in this table, taken by TCRdb from immuneACCESS, are in-frame only. Not every clone is retained; where verified, under half of the shortfall comes from an unresolved V gene, and the cause of the rest is unknown. The sample profile shows over 450,000 clones; 78% of them were found once. The leading ten clones occupy about 0.012% of the sample. The sample also formed part of further work on human thymus T cells. Per the second study: In Finland, the donors were immunologically healthy infants who were having open corrective cardiac surgery for congenital heart defects. Thymus tissue was obtained as surgical resects removed during corrective cardiac surgery. Usage of V and J gene segments appeared to be biased in both the thymic and the peripheral blood repertoires. According to the related research, thymic TCR repertoires were highly overlapping among unrelated individuals. The study characterized TCR alpha and beta repertoires from about 8 infant thymus samples and a few related peripheral blood samples. Donor ages ranged from about 6 to 250 days, and the cohort comprised six or seven male and a couple of female infants. Thymocytes were mechanically released from the tissue and were stored as pellets of about 9-33 million cells at -70 degrees C. Genomic DNA was extracted from frozen cell pellets with a QIAsymphony instrument. Using the immunoSEQ multiplex PCR assay, the TCRB and TCRAD loci were amplified from a standardized quantity of quality-controlled genomic DNA. Amplicons spanned the V(D)J region at a length sufficient to cover the CDR3 and identify V and J genes. Amplicon sequencing was performed on an Illumina platform through the commercial immunoSEQ service. Primer bias and sequencing errors were corrected as previously described, and TCRAD and TCRB were defined on the basis of the IMGT database. Analysis of the repertoires was done with immunoSEQ Analyzer 3.0 and VDJTools and included basic statistics, V/J segment usage, diversity estimates, rarefaction and pairwise overlap. To estimate diversity, the Chao1, ChaoE, Efron-Thisted, Shannon and inverse Simpson indices were applied, and diversity was also estimated on datasets down-sampled to the smallest sample. Repertoire overlap was assessed by strict matching of CDR3 nucleotide sequence, V gene and J gene, and clustering was done by Jaccard-based multidimensional scaling. Thymus samples yielded on average around 850,000 unique TCRB clonotypes, compared with 70,000 to 85,000 from blood samples.

The sequenced material came from thymocytes. The V gene is TRBV7-2 and the J gene is TRBJ2-7; a stretch of 9 junction bases matches TRBD2. The TCR originated in a boy in the first two years of life with a congenital heart defect. Donor details come from another sample of the same person, matched by shared clones. The bases are TGTGCCAGCAGCTTAGCACAGCGGGAGGTCCACGAGCAGTACTTC. It translates to CASSLAQREVHEQYF.